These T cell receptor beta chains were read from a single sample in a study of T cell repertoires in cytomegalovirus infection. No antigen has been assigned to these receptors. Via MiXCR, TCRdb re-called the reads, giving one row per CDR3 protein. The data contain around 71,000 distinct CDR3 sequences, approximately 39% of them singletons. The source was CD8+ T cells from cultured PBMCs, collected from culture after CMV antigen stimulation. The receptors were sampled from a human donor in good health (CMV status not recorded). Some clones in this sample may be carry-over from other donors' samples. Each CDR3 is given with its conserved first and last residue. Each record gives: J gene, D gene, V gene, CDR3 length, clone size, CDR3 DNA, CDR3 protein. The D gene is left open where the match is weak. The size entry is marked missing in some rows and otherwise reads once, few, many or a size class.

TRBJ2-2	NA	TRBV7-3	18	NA	TGTGCCAGCAGCTTAGGACCCATGGGATCGTTTAACACCGGGGAGCTGTTTTTT	CASSLGPMGSFNTGELFF
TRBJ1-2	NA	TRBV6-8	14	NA	TGTGCCAGCAGTTACACGGCTACAGGGAATGGCTACACCTTC	CASSYTATGNGYTF
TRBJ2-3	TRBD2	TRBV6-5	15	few	TGTGCCAGCAACACAGCGGGGGATCTCACAGATACGCAGTATTTT	CASNTAGDLTDTQYF
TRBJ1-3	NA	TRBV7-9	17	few	TGTGCCACCGACGTTACTCTATCCGGGACACTTGGAAACACCATATATTTT	CATDVTLSGTLGNTIYF
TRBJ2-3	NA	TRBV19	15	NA	TGTGCCAGTAGTATATTGGGGAGACGCACAGATACGCAGTATTTT	CASSILGRRTDTQYF
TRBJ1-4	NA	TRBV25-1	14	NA	TGTGCCAGCAGTGAGGTCAGGGAAGATGAAAAACTGTTTTTT	CASSEVREDEKLFF
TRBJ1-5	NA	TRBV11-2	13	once	TGTGCCAGCAGCTTAGAGGAGGGAAGGCCCCAGCATTTT	CASSLEEGRPQHF
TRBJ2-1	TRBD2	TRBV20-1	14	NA	TGCAGTGCTAGTATAGCGGGGATCTCCTCTGAGCAGTTCTTC	CSASIAGISSEQFF
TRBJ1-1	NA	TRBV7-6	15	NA	TGTGCCAGCAGCCGTCCCGGGTCTTCGTACACTGAAGCTTTCTTT	CASSRPGSSYTEAFF
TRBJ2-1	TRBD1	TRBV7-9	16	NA	TGTGCCAGCAGCCCTTTCGGGACAGGGATCTACAATGAGCAGTTCTTC	CASSPFGTGIYNEQFF
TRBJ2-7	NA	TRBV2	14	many	TGTGCCAGTTCGCCGGCGGGTAGAGTCTACGAGCAGTACTTC	CASSPAGRVYEQYF